Shown below are 16 T cell receptor beta chains from a single sample sequenced in a study of beta chain features in type 1 diabetes. The study reverse transcribed the entire isolated RNA, so it sequenced expressed TCRB transcripts. Profiling relied on immunoSEQ multiplex PCR, and the TCRdb table lists in-frame clones only, not all of them. In the table there are around 290,000 clones, about 8.5% of which are singletons. Sequenced sample: central memory CD4+ T cells from blood. Receptors were obtained from a woman between 18 and 29 years old in good health.

The sample holds a few counts of this clone. The chain has TRBV5-4 and TRBJ2-5; 8 positions match TRBD2. CDR1 and CDR2 from the germline V gene are SGHNT and YYREEE (reference sequence). V trimming: 4 bases; J trimming: 1 base; junction bases outside the gene matches: 9. This CDR3 is built from 16 residues. The DNA for the CDR3 is TGTGCCAGCAGCCCTTCCGGGGGGGCAGGCCAAGAGACCCAGTACTTC. Its protein is CASSPSGGAGQETQYF.

The CDR3 spells CASSFQGAPYGYTF. Here the CDR3 DNA reads TGTGCCAGCAGCTTCCAGGGGGCCCCATATGGCTACACCTTC. The rearrangement joins TRBV7-2 to TRBJ1-2; 8 bases agree with TRBD1. The CDR3 consists of 14 residues. V gave up 3 bases and J gave up 5 bases; unmatched junction bases: 5. Germline CDR1 is SGHTA and CDR2 is FQGNSA.

This clone has only a few counts. The V gene is TRBV18, the J gene TRBJ2-1; 9 bases agree with TRBD2. Germline-derived CDR1 and CDR2 are KGHSH and LQKENI. J lost 5 bases, V lost 8 bases, and 10 bases had no gene match. The CDR3 consists of 15 residues. The CDR3 sequence is CASSPGLAQHNEQFF. CDR3 DNA: TGTGCCAGCAGTCCGGGACTAGCACAACACAATGAGCAGTTCTTC.

The gene calls are TRBV29-1 and TRBJ2-1; the D gene is possibly TRBD1 (5 bases). This CDR3 spans 13 amino acids. Per the germline V gene, CDR1 is SQVTM and CDR2 is ANQGSEA. The V end was cut by 1 base, the J end by 10 bases, with 14 bases between. The CDR3 reads CSVEGGRAGEQFF. In DNA form, the CDR3 reads TGCAGCGTTGAAGGGGGTAGGGCAGGGGAGCAGTTCTTC.

The chain uses TRBV7-2 and TRBJ1-1, with 8 bases fitting TRBD1. The CDR3 is 14 residues long. Germline V CDR1 and CDR2: SGHTA, FQGNSA. The J segment lost 0 bases and the V segment lost 3 bases, leaving 0 bases of the junction unmatched. CDR3 sequence: CASSLTGVNTEAFF. DNA of the CDR3: TGTGCCAGCAGCTTGACAGGGGTGAACACTGAAGCTTTCTTT.

The table lists this clone with a few counts. This chain joins TRBV7-2 and TRBJ2-1; D uncertain. The CDR3 has 13 amino acids. The germline V gene encodes CDR1 SGHTA and CDR2 FQGNSA. V lost 1 base and J 10 bases, leaving 11 bases between the germline ends. The CDR3 nucleotides are TGTGCCAGCAGCTTAGAAATTAGTACGGAGCAGTTCTTC. Encoded protein: CASSLEISTEQFF.

The V call is TRBV6-5, the J call TRBJ2-7; perhaps TRBD1 as D (5 bases). Germline CDR1 and CDR2: MNHEY and SVGAGI. Trimming stripped 5 bases from V and 7 bases from J, with 12 bases between. CDR3 length equals 12 residues. The CDR3 is CASSPAGQEQYF. In DNA, the CDR3 is TGTGCCAGCAGTCCTGCCGGACAAGAGCAGTACTTC.

The V and J genes are TRBV5-1 and TRBJ2-6; D perhaps matches TRBD2 (5 bases). The germline V gene has CDR1 SGHRS and CDR2 YFSETQ. Trimming removed 4 bases from V and 3 bases from J, with 23 bases in between. This CDR3 is built from 19 residues. In DNA, the CDR3 is TGCGCCAGCAGCCTGGGCATGGGAGCCGTCCGGGGTGGGGCCAACGTCCTGACTTTC. Its translation is CASSLGMGAVRGGANVLTF.

This chain connects TRBV25-1 to TRBJ2-5, with 11 bases lining up with TRBD1. CDR3 length: 14 residues. Losses at the gene ends were 4 bases for V and 5 bases for J; bases not matched to a gene: 3. Germline CDR1 MGHDK, CDR2 SYGVNS. CDR3 sequence reads: CASSGGQGEETQYF. The CDR3 nucleotides are TGTGCCAGCAGTGGGGGACAGGGGGAGGAGACCCAGTACTTC.

As to this clone: A read error is likely here: a far larger clone is one base away. CDR3: CASSDWDGSSGYTF. The CDR3 nucleotides are TGTGCCAGCAGCGATTGGGACGGAAGCTCTGGCTACACCTTC. The J gene is TRBJ1-2, the V gene TRBV9, with D tentatively TRBD1 (5 bases). The germline gives CDR1 SGDLS, CDR2 YYNGEE. Trimming removed 3 bases from V and 7 bases from J, with 16 bases in between. CDR3 length: 14 amino acids.

The CDR3 loop is CAWQWWAGGTYEQYF. The CDR3 coding sequence is TGTGCCTGGCAGTGGTGGGCAGGGGGAACCTACGAGCAGTACTTC. This chain links TRBV30 with TRBJ2-7, with 7 bases lining up with TRBD1. CDR1 and CDR2 from the germline V gene are GTSNPN and SVGIG (reference sequence). The trim removed 5 bases at V and 2 bases at J, leaving 12 bases unmatched. CDR3 length equals 15 residues.

This rearrangement joins TRBV18 to TRBJ2-1; D may be TRBD1 or TRBD2 (5 bases each). Germline V lookup: CDR1 KGHSH, CDR2 LQKENI. CDR3 size: 14 residues. Deletions cut 1 base from V and 5 bases from J, with 9 bases between. The CDR3 reads CASSPREGHNEQFF. The CDR3 coding sequence is TGTGCCAGCTCACCACGAGAGGGACACAATGAGCAGTTCTTC.

Worth noting for this clone: The same CDR3 is also encoded by other DNA sequences in this sample. CDR3 coding DNA: TGTGCCAGCAGTTTCGATCCCTCCTACAATGAGCAGTTCTTC. Amino acids: CASSFDPSYNEQFF. The chain recombines TRBV27 with TRBJ2-1; D gene ambiguous. Between the trimmed V and J ends, which lost 3 bases and 0 bases, there was a span of 6 bases. The germline V gene has CDR1 MNHEY and CDR2 SMNVEV (reference sequence). The CDR3 spans 14 residues.

V gene TRBV7-9 combines with J gene TRBJ1-2; the D is unclear. The CDR3 consists of 14 residues. Germline V gives CDR1 SEHNR, CDR2 FQNEAQ (reference sequence). Trimming took off 1 base at V and 4 bases at J, with 10 bases between the two ends. The CDR3 loop is CASSLGVGVYGYTF. The CDR3, as DNA: TGTGCCAGCAGCTTAGGAGTTGGGGTCTATGGCTACACCTTC.

The rearrangement links TRBV5-4 to TRBJ2-1; weak D call: TRBD1 (6 bases). Germline CDR1 and CDR2: SGHNT and YYREEE (reference sequence). This CDR3 is 15 amino acids long. Trimming stripped 10 bases from V and 9 bases from J, with 26 bases between. The CDR3 bases are TGTGCCGGGACCCTACAGGGTTTCACCTCATCTGAGCAGTTCTTC. This translates into CAGTLQGFTSSEQFF.

J is TRBJ2-5 and V is TRBV4-3; 7 bases match TRBD2. Germline V CDR1 and CDR2: LGHNA, YSLEER. CDR3 length: 15 residues. V lost 0 bases, J lost 2 bases, and 3 bases stayed unmatched. The CDR3: CASSQEGRVQETQYF. The CDR3 DNA reads as TGCGCCAGCAGCCAAGAGGGGAGGGTACAAGAGACCCAGTACTTC.